The sequence of this T cell receptor (beta chain) was determined in a study of shared clonotypes between healthy human individuals. Sequencing was performed with immunoSEQ multiplex PCR; in TCRdb, only in-frame clones are kept and a portion is missing. This table holds more than 2,000,000 clones, 90% to 95% found once. V was clipped by 5 bases and J by 5 bases, with 9 bases between them. Germline V gene sequence: CDR1 DFQATT, CDR2 SNEGSKA (reference sequence). The CDR3 consists of 11 residues. Sequencing was performed on naive CD4+ T cells sorted from blood. The subset denotes: CD45RA+ positively selected. The TCR comes from a man between 18 and 35 years old in good health. This chain connects TRBV20-1 to TRBJ1-1; D is undetermined. The CDR3 spells CSAGEQTEAFF. CDR3 sequence (DNA): TGCAGTGCTGGGGAACAGACTGAAGCTTTCTTT.